This entry lists 13 T cell receptor beta chains sequenced from one sample in a study of cytomegalovirus exposure and HLA in healthy donors. PCR employed 60 Vbeta and 13 Jbeta primers. TCRdb's table, derived via immunoSEQ multiplex PCR, lists solely in-frame clones and lacks some. The table lists around 150,000 clones, 9.4% of them singletons. Sequenced sample: PBMCs. Source of these receptors: a male donor in good health and CMV-seronegative.

The rearrangement links TRBV4-2 to TRBJ2-7; 9 bases match TRBD1. The CDR3 sequence is 17 residues long. V lost 0 bases to trimming and J lost 4 bases; unmatched junction nucleotides: 10. Germline-derived CDR1 and CDR2 are LGHNA and YNFKEQ. CDR3 nucleotide sequence: TGTGCCAGCAGCCAAGAGTACGGGGACAGGGTTAGTTACGAGCAGTACTTC. It codes for CASSQEYGDRVSYEQYF.

This chain links TRBV29-1 with TRBJ1-2, with TRBD1 matching over 7 bases. Germline V gene sequence: CDR1 SQVTM, CDR2 ANQGSEA. The V gene end was trimmed by 6 bases and the J gene end by 4 bases; junction bases not matched to a gene: 8. This CDR3 is built from 13 residues. The CDR3 is CSVPNRDSYGYTF. CDR3 coding DNA: TGCAGCGTACCGAACCGGGACAGCTATGGCTACACCTTC.

The chain combines TRBV5-8 with TRBJ2-2; perhaps TRBD2 as D (6 bases). The CDR3 consists of 14 residues. The germline CDR1 and CDR2 sequences are SGHTS and YDEGEE. The germline V and J ends were trimmed by 2 bases and 6 bases, with 11 bases remaining between them. This CDR3 reads CASSFGGLSGELFF. In nucleotides, the CDR3 is TGTGCCAGCAGCTTTGGGGGACTCTCCGGGGAGCTGTTTTTT.

This clone was picked up a small number of times. The chain has TRBV9 and TRBJ2-1, with 10 bases lining up with TRBD2. The CDR3 totals 17 residues. Per the germline V gene, CDR1 is SGDLS and CDR2 is YYNGEE. Losses at the gene ends were 0 bases for V and 7 bases for J; bases not matched to a gene: 10. Here the CDR3 reads CASSVGGASGSVNEQFF. The CDR3 DNA reads TGTGCCAGCAGCGTAGGGGGGGCTAGCGGGAGCGTGAATGAGCAGTTCTTC.

Only a few counts were recorded for this clone. The chain employs TRBV7-8 and TRBJ2-7; 7 positions agree with TRBD2. CDR1 is SGHVS and CDR2 is FQNEAQ in the germline V gene. Unmatched junction bases numbered 5, after V lost 3 bases and J lost 3 bases. The CDR3 runs to 14 residues. The CDR3 sequence: CASSFGGRFYEQYF. CDR3 DNA sequence: TGTGCCAGCAGCTTCGGGGGGAGGTTCTACGAGCAGTACTTC.

The chain carries TRBV5-6 and TRBJ2-5, with D maybe TRBD1 (6 bases). CDR1 is SGHDT and CDR2 is YYEEEE in the germline V gene. The CDR3 covers 14 residues. Between the trimmed V and J ends, which lost 4 bases and 1 base, there was a span of 11 bases. The CDR3 bases are TGTGCCAGCAGCCAGAGGACAGTCCAAGAGACCCAGTACTTC. Its translation: CASSQRTVQETQYF.

This clone showed up just a few times. The genes are TRBV28 and TRBJ1-2, with D possibly matching TRBD1 (5 bases). CDR1 is MDHEN, CDR2 SYDVKM, per germline. CDR3 length: 13 amino acids. The V end lost 8 bases, the J end lost 4 bases, and 14 bases lay between the germline ends. This CDR3 is CASGRGRVYGYTF. CDR3 sequence (DNA): TGTGCCAGCGGGAGGGGCAGGGTCTATGGCTACACCTTC.

This clone was observed a handful of times. The chain joins TRBV9 to TRBJ1-1; D not certain. CDR3 length equals 16 residues. V lost 0 bases to trimming and J lost 5 bases, with 17 bases between them. Germline V CDR1 and CDR2: SGDLS, YYNGEE. The CDR3: CASSVGDRGSWTEAFF. In nucleotides, the CDR3 is TGTGCCAGCAGCGTAGGGGATCGAGGGTCGTGGACTGAAGCTTTCTTT.

The chain combines TRBV5-4 with TRBJ2-3, with 14 bases aligning to TRBD2. This CDR3 region has 18 residues. J lost 4 bases, V lost 4 bases, and 11 bases had no gene match. Germline V lookup: CDR1 SGHNT, CDR2 YYREEE (reference sequence). In DNA form, the CDR3 reads TGTGCCAGCAGCCGGACTAGCGGGGGGTCCCAGGGCGCAGATACGCAGTATTTT. It is translated as CASSRTSGGSQGADTQYF.

A few counts support this clone. The V and J genes are TRBV7-2 and TRBJ1-2; D remains unclear. Trimming shortened V by 2 bases and J by 3 bases, and 19 bases separated the two germline ends. The CDR3 runs 17 residues. Per germline, CDR1 SGHTA and CDR2 FQGNSA. The CDR3 loop reads CASSLSIGDPVDYGYTF. Written as DNA, the CDR3 is TGTGCCAGCAGCTTATCTATCGGAGATCCCGTGGACTATGGCTACACCTTC.

This rearrangement joins TRBV4-1 to TRBJ2-7, with 8 bases lining up with TRBD1. Germline CDR1 reads MGHRA; CDR2 reads YSYEKL. J was trimmed by 3 bases and V by 0 bases; bases with no gene match: 4. The CDR3 has 15 residues. Here the CDR3 DNA reads TGCGCCAGCAGCCAAGAGGACAGGGACGACTACGAGCAGTACTTC. Its protein is CASSQEDRDDYEQYF.

This clone was seen a handful of times. The V gene is TRBV7-9, the J gene TRBJ2-5; a weak D match, TRBD1 (5 bases). V shed 4 bases and J shed 2 bases, with 17 bases lying between them. The CDR3 loop spans 16 amino acids. The germline gives CDR1 SEHNR, CDR2 FQNEAQ (reference sequence). CDR3 bases: TGTGCCAGCAGCTCCTTTGGATGGGGCGGACAAGAGACCCAGTACTTC. The encoded protein is CASSSFGWGGQETQYF. The whole variable domain, filled in from reference TRBV7-9 and TRBJ2-5, reads DTGVSQNPRHKITKRGQNVTFRCDPISEHNRLYWYRQTLGQGPEFLTYFQNEAQLEKSRLLSDRFSAERPKGSFSTLEIQRTEQGDSAMYLCASSSFGWGGQETQYFGPGTRLLVL.

The chain has TRBV7-3 and TRBJ2-7; TRBD2 matches at 10 bases. Trimming at V came to 5 bases and at J to 6 bases, leaving 10 bases not matched to a gene. Germline V gene lookup returns CDR1 SGHTA and CDR2 FQGTGA. This CDR3 region has 15 residues. The CDR3 region is CASSISGLAVAEQYF. CDR3 sequence (DNA): TGTGCCAGCAGCATCTCAGGACTAGCGGTAGCCGAGCAGTACTTC. Complete variable domain (other parts from reference TRBV7-3 and TRBJ2-7): GAGVSQTPSNKVTEKGKYVELRCDPISGHTALYWYRQSLGQGPEFLIYFQGTGAADDSGLPNDRFFAVRPEGSVSTLKIQRTERGDSAVYLCASSISGLAVAEQYFGPGTRLTVT.